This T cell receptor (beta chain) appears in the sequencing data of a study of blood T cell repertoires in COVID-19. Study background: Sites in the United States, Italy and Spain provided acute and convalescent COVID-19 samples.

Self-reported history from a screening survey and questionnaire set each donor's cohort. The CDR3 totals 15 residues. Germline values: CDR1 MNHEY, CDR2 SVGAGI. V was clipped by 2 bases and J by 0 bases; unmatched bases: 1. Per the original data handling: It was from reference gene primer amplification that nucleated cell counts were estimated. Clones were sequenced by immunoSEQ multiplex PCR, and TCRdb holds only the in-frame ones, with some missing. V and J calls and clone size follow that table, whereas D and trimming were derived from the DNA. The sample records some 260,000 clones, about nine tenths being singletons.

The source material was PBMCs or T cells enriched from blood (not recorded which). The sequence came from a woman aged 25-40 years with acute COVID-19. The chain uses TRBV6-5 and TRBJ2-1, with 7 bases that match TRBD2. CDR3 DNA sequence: TGTGCCAGCAGTTACGGCGGGGGCTCCTACAATGAGCAGTTCTTC. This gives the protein CASSYGGGSYNEQFF.